The 8 T cell receptor beta chains in this list originate from one sample, sequenced in a study of cytomegalovirus exposure and HLA in healthy donors. The study ran its PCR with 60 Vbeta and 13 Jbeta primers. Sequenced by immunoSEQ multiplex PCR; TCRdb stores in-frame clones only, minus some. Counted here are 90,000 to 130,000 clones, 79% occurring once; the ten biggest clones make up 2.5% to 3.5%. Material for sequencing was PBMCs. These receptors were obtained from a woman under 30 in good health and CMV-seropositive.

The V and J genes are TRBV28 and TRBJ1-1; 10 bases fit TRBD1. The CDR3 has 14 amino acids. CDR1 and CDR2 from the germline V gene are MDHEN and SYDVKM. The trim removed 5 bases at V and 7 bases at J, leaving 7 bases unmatched. CDR3 sequence (DNA): TGTGCCAGCAGTATGACAGGGGGCGCGGATGAAGCTTTCTTT. Amino acid sequence: CASSMTGGADEAFF.

This chain uses TRBV19 with TRBJ1-5, with D hard to call. V lost 3 bases and J lost 7, with 10 bases in between. Germline V gene sequence: CDR1 LNHDA, CDR2 SQIVND (reference sequence). The CDR3 consists of 13 residues. CDR3 DNA sequence: TGTGCCAGTAGTATTGGCAGAATCCAGCCCCAGCATTTT. Amino acids: CASSIGRIQPQHF. Together with reference TRBV19 and TRBJ1-5, the CDR3 gives the full variable domain: DGGITQSPKYLFRKEGQNVTLSCEQNLNHDAMYWYRQDPGQGLRLIYYSQIVNDFQKGDIAEGYSVSREKKESFPLTVTSAQKNPTAFYLCASSIGRIQPQHFGDGTRLSIL.

This clone has just one count. The J gene is TRBJ2-5, the V gene TRBV6-1, with D perhaps TRBD2 (6 bases). V lost 5 bases and J 7 bases, leaving 14 bases between the germline ends. This CDR3 is 13 amino acids long. Germline lookup yields CDR1 MNHNS and CDR2 SASEGT. The CDR3 spells CASSQTSLGTQYF. In DNA, the CDR3 is TGTGCCAGCAGTCAGACTAGTTTGGGGACCCAGTACTTC.

This chain joins TRBV4-1 and TRBJ1-5, with 10 positions matching TRBD1. The V gene end was trimmed by 2 bases and the J gene end by 3 bases; junction bases not matched to a gene: 4. The V gene's germline CDR1 is MGHRA and CDR2 YSYEKL. The CDR3 extends over 16 amino acids. The CDR3 region has the DNA TGCGCCAGCAGCCAACGGGGACAGGGGTCCAATCAGCCCCAGCATTTT. It codes for CASSQRGQGSNQPQHF.

The chain carries TRBV27 and TRBJ2-5, with no clear D. This CDR3 is 12 amino acids long. The germline V gene has CDR1 MNHEY and CDR2 SMNVEV (reference sequence). V lost 2 bases, J lost 4 bases, and 5 bases lay in between. CDR3 in DNA: TGTGCCAGCAGTTTAAGAGGAGAGACCCAGTACTTC. Translation gives CASSLRGETQYF.

This clone has just a few counts. The chain uses TRBV27 and TRBJ2-3; D perhaps matches TRBD1 (5 bases). Germline CDR1 reads MNHEY; CDR2 reads SMNVEV (reference sequence). The CDR3 has 14 amino acids. The V and J ends lost 5 bases and 2 bases respectively, with 11 bases between them. The CDR3 region has the DNA TGTGCCAGCAGTAGACAGTCAACCACAGATACGCAGTATTTT. This translates into CASSRQSTTDTQYF.

This chain links TRBV5-3 with TRBJ2-7; D remains unclear. TRBV5-3 is flagged as an ORF with uncertain function. CDR3 length: 11 residues. V was trimmed by 0 bases and J by 6 bases, leaving 4 bases between them. CDR3 amino acids: CARSLGAEQYF. The CDR3, as DNA: TGTGCCAGAAGCTTGGGGGCCGAGCAGTACTTC.

The genes are TRBV27 and TRBJ2-7; tentative D call: TRBD2 (5 bases). Trimming shortened V by 2 bases and J by 2 bases, and 16 bases separated the two germline ends. This CDR3 spans 16 amino acids. The germline V gene encodes CDR1 MNHEY and CDR2 SMNVEV (reference sequence). CDR3 sequence reads: CASSLTSGERPYEQYF. DNA of the CDR3: TGTGCCAGCAGTTTAACGTCCGGGGAGCGGCCCTACGAGCAGTACTTC.